A selection of T cell receptor beta chains follows, all from one sample in a study of blood T cell repertoires in COVID-19. TCRdb's copy holds only in-frame clones and misses some; the assay was immunoSEQ multiplex PCR. The sample contains under 200,000 clones, approximately 83% of which appear only once. The sequencing input was peripheral blood. The receptors originated from a human donor with acute or convalescent COVID-19. The donor label of this sample is uncertain. Both conserved end residues are trimmed from each CDR3.

J: TRBJ1-4; V: TRBV7-9; length: 12; CDR3: ASSFGTANEKLF
J: TRBJ1-1; V: TRBV4-2; length: 14; CDR3: ASSSTGGGSNTEAF
J: TRBJ2-1; V: TRBV27; length: 14; CDR3: ASSLRTSGGAWEQF
J: TRBJ2-1; V: TRBV5-4; length: 14; CDR3: ASSLSRGEVYNEQF
J: TRBJ1-4; V: TRBV7-9; length: 14; CDR3: ASSLAAGRAGEKLF
J: TRBJ1-5; V: TRBV28; length: 12; CDR3: ASSFLQGVIPQH
J: TRBJ1-6; V: TRBV6-5; length: 11; CDR3: ASTSFEGVTLH
J: TRBJ2-7; V: TRBV11-1; length: 13; CDR3: ASSPRRDFPQEQY
J: TRBJ2-2; V: TRBV19; length: 14; CDR3: ASSPRGSGARWELF
J: TRBJ2-6; V: TRBV28; length: 16; CDR3: ASSPRTSGRTGANVLT
J: TRBJ2-1; V: TRBV19; length: 10; CDR3: ASSIGGGEQF
J: TRBJ2-7; V: TRBV18; length: 12; CDR3: ASSASGGAYEQY
J: TRBJ1-2; V: TRBV19; length: 14; CDR3: ASTVGTGGRPGGYT
J: TRBJ2-7; V: TRBV14; length: 15; CDR3: ASSRSFSSGSSYEQY
J: TRBJ1-2; V: TRBV27; length: 12; CDR3: ASSRRGLNYGYT
J: TRBJ1-4; V: TRBV30; length: 13; CDR3: AWRAGLATNEKLF
J: TRBJ1-6; V: TRBV3-1/TRBV3-2; length: 13; CDR3: ASSHGDRVGSPLH
J: TRBJ1-4; V: TRBV30; length: 11; CDR3: AWRGDRNEKLF
J: TRBJ2-1; V: TRBV6-6; length: 13; CDR3: ASSPLAGGKNEQF
J: TRBJ1-2; V: TRBV6-6; length: 11; CDR3: ASSTGWDYGYT
J: TRBJ1-1; V: TRBV3-1/TRBV3-2; length: 12; CDR3: ASRHAGQGARAF
J: TRBJ1-1; V: TRBV9; length: 11; CDR3: ASSVATNTEAF
J: TRBJ2-5; V: TRBV6-4; length: 10; CDR3: ALYRGQETQY
J: TRBJ1-1; V: TRBV9; length: 11; CDR3: ASSGHGATEAF
J: TRBJ2-7; V: TRBV27; length: 13; CDR3: ASSRSGTGGGEQY
J: TRBJ2-7; V: TRBV28; length: 14; CDR3: ASSFPRGGPAYEQY
J: TRBJ1-1; V: TRBV4-2; length: 10; CDR3: ASSLDGTEAF
J: TRBJ1-5; V: TRBV6-5; length: 11; CDR3: ASSYSPIQPQH
J: TRBJ2-3; V: TRBV7-3; length: 13; CDR3: ASSLTSASTDTQY
J: TRBJ2-7; V: TRBV30; length: 12; CDR3: AWARGGESYEQY
J: TRBJ1-1; V: TRBV5-1; length: 12; CDR3: ASSLVGLNTEAF
J: TRBJ1-2; V: TRBV3-1/TRBV3-2; length: 12; CDR3: ASSQVDSNYGYT
J: TRBJ1-2; V: TRBV27; length: 10; CDR3: RLMYRGYGYT
J: TRBJ1-1; V: TRBV30; length: 12; CDR3: AWSVQAMNTEAF
J: TRBJ2-5; V: TRBV7-6; length: 13; CDR3: ASSPRTGVGETQY
J: TRBJ1-1; V: TRBV30; length: 9; CDR3: AWSVGGLAF
J: TRBJ2-6; V: TRBV2; length: 11; CDR3: ASTDSGANVLT
J: TRBJ2-2; V: TRBV7-9; length: 13; CDR3: ASSWREGNTGELF
J: TRBJ2-2; V: TRBV7-3; length: 13; CDR3: ASSPGRRNTGELF
J: TRBJ2-7; V: TRBV3-1/TRBV3-2; length: 12; CDR3: ASSQTRASYEQY
J: TRBJ1-2; V: TRBV12-3/TRBV12-4; length: 11; CDR3: ASSVGQSSGYT
J: TRBJ1-5; V: TRBV30; length: 12; CDR3: AWSVQGGGQPQH
J: TRBJ2-5; V: TRBV6-1; length: 10; CDR3: ASSEGGQGQY
J: TRBJ1-1; V: TRBV15; length: 15; CDR3: ATSRTRIGQGGTEAF
J: TRBJ2-1; V: TRBV3-1/TRBV3-2; length: 13; CDR3: ASSQTIRVAGEQF
J: TRBJ2-1; V: TRBV15; length: 15; CDR3: ATSRGAGGDLYNEQF
J: TRBJ1-6; V: TRBV11-3; length: 12; CDR3: ASSLTGIDSPLH
J: TRBJ2-1; V: TRBV12-3/TRBV12-4; length: 10; CDR3: ASSSVEWQRF
J: TRBJ1-1; V: TRBV19; length: 12; CDR3: ASSNGQLNTEAF
J: TRBJ2-7; V: TRBV10-3; length: 9; CDR3: AISRQGRQY
J: TRBJ2-3; V: TRBV7-2; length: 15; CDR3: ASSLRRTSGHTDTQY
J: TRBJ2-7; V: TRBV5-5; length: 12; CDR3: ASSLGDSHYEQY
J: TRBJ1-1; V: TRBV2; length: 12; CDR3: ASSATGLSTEAF